This T cell receptor beta chain came from a study of neurological immune-mediated disorders. With 10-nucleotide random UMIs, 5'RACE was used to make the cDNA. TCRdb re-called the 5' RACE reads with MiXCR, one entry per CDR3 protein. The sample lists around 69,000 distinct CDR3 sequences, 3.5% to 5.5% occurring once. In this sample, this clonotype turned up many times. V dropped 6 bases and J dropped 3; count of bases not matched to a gene: 9. This CDR3 comprises 14 residues. CDR1 and CDR2 from the germline V gene are SQVTM and ANQGSEA. This chain connects TRBV29-1 to TRBJ2-3; 7 bases match TRBD1. Sequencing was done on a sample of PBMCs. This receptor was obtained from a man aged 30 to 45 with multiple sclerosis. The CDR3 is CSVLPTGRTDTQYF. As DNA, the CDR3 is TGCAGCGTACTACCGACAGGGAGAACAGATACGCAGTATTTT.